Described below is a single T cell receptor beta chain sequence and its context. This specimen belongs to a study of blood T cell repertoires in COVID-19. Looking at the study overall: Sites across the United States, Italy and Spain contributed samples from acute and convalescent COVID-19. PBMCs, B-cell-depleted T cells, or T cells provided the cDNA or gDNA that made up the material.

Methods used by the authors: Amplification of reference gene primers provided the estimated nucleated cell counts. This table comes from immunoSEQ multiplex PCR, and its TCRdb copy is limited to in-frame clones, with some not included. D and trimming come from the DNA, and the V and J calls and clone size come from that table. The data contain 150,000 to 200,000 clones, over 80% of them singletons. The V and J ends lost 5 bases and 4 bases, in that order; junction bases with no gene match: 6. Germline values: CDR1 MNHEY, CDR2 SMNVEV (reference sequence). The CDR3 loop spans 16 amino acids. V usage is TRBV27 and J usage is TRBJ1-3; 12 bases are shared with TRBD1. The TCR comes from a woman of 80 years or more with active or convalescent COVID-19. Sequenced input: peripheral blood. CDR3 sequence: CASSRLGQGAGNTIYF. The CDR3 bases are TGTGCCAGCAGTCGACTGGGACAGGGGGCAGGAAACACCATATATTTT.